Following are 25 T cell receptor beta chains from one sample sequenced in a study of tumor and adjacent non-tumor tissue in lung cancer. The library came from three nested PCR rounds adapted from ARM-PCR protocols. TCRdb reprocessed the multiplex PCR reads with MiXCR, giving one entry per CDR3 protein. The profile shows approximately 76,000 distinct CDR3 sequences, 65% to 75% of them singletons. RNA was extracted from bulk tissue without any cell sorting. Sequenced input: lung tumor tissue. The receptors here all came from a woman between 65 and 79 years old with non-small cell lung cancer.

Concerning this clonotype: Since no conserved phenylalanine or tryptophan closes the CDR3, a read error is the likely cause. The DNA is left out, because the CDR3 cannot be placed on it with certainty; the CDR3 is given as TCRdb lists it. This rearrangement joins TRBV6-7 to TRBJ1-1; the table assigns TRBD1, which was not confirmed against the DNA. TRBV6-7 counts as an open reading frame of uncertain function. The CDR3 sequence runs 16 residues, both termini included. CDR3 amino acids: CASNYLRGQGGHRSFL.

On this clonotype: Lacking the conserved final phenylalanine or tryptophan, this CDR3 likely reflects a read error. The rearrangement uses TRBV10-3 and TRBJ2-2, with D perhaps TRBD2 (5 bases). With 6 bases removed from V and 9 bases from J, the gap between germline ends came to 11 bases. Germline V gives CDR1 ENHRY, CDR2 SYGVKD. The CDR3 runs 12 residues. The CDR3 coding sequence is TGTGCCATCAGGAGGCTAGCCTGGGAGCTGTTTCTT. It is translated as CAIRRLAWELFL.

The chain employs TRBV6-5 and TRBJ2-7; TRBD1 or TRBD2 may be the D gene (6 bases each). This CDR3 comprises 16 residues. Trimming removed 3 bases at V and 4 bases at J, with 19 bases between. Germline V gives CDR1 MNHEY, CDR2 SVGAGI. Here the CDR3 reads CASSYSRNRAGYEQYF. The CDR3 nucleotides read TGTGCCAGCAGTTATAGTCGGAACAGGGCGGGGTACGAGCAGTACTTC.

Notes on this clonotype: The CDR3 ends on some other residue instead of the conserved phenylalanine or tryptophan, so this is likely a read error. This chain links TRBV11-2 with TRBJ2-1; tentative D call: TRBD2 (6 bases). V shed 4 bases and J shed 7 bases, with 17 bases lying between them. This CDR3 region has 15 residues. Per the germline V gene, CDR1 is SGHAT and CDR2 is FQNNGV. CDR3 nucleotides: TGTGCCAGCAGCTCACGAAGCGGGTACGATAATGAGCAGTTCCTC. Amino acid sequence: CASSSRSGYDNEQFL.

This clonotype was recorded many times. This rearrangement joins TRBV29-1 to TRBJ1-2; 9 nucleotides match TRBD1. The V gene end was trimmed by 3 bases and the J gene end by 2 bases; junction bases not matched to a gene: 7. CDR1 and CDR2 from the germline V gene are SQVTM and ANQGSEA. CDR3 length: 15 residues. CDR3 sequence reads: CSVEGQGSGNYGYTF. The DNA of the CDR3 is TGCAGCGTTGAGGGACAGGGCTCGGGGAACTATGGCTACACCTTC.

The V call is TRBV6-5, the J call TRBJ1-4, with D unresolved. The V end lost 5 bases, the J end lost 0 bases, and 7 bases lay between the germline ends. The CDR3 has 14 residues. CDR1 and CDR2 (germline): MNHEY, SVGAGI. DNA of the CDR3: TGTGCCAGCAGTCCTATGACAACTAATGAAAAACTGTTTTTT. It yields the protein CASSPMTTNEKLFF.

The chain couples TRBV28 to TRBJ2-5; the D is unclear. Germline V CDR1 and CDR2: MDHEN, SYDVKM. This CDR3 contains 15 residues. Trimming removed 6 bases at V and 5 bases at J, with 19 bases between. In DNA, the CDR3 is TGTGCCAGCAGCCGACCCAATACAAGTAAGGAGACCCAGTACTTC. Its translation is CASSRPNTSKETQYF.

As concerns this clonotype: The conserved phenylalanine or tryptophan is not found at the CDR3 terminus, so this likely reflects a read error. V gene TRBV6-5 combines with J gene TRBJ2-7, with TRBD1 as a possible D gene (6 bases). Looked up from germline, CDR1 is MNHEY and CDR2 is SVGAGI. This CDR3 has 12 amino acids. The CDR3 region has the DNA TGTACCAGCAGTTTACAGGGTCGCGAGCAGTACCTC. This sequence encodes CTSSLQGREQYL.

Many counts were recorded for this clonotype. This chain's CDR3 is CASSTPGLAGSASDTQYF. The CDR3 nucleotides read TGTGCCAGCAGTACGCCGGGACTAGCGGGATCAGCCTCAGATACGCAGTATTTT. The chain uses TRBV28 and TRBJ2-3; TRBD2 matches 13 bases. Germline V gives CDR1 MDHEN, CDR2 SYDVKM. The V gene end was trimmed by 5 bases and the J gene end by 4 bases; junction bases not matched to a gene: 12. The CDR3 is made up of 18 amino acids.

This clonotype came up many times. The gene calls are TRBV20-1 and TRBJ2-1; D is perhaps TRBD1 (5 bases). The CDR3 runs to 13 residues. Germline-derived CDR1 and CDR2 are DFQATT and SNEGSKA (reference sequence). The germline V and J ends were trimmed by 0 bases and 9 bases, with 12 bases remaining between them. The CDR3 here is CSARDLGRGEQFF. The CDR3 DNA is TGCAGTGCTAGAGACCTTGGTAGGGGTGAGCAGTTCTTC.

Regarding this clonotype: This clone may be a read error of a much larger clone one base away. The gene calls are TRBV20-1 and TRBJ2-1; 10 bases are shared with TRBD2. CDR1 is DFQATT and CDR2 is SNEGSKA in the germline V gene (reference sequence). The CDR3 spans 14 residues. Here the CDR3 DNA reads TGCAGTGCTACCCCTAGCGGGAGCGTCAATGAGGAGTTCTTC. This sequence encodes CSATPSGSVNEEFF.

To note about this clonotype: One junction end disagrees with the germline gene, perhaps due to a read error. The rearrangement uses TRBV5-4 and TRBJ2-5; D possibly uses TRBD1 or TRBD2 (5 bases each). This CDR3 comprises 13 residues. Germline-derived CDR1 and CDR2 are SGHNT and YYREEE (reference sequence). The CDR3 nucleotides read TGTGCCGGCAGCTTGGGTCAGGACGGGACCCATTACTTC. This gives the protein CAGSLGQDGTHYF.

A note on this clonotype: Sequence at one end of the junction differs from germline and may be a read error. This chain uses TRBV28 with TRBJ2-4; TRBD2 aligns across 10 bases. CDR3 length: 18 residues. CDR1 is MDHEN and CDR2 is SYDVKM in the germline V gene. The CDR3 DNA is TGTGCCAGCAGTTTTCTCAGCGGGAGGGCCTTGTCCAAAAACATACAGTACTTC. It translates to CASSFLSGRALSKNIQYF.

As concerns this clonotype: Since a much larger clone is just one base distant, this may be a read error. The CDR3 nucleotides read TGCAGTGCTAGATCCGGGACTTCTCTTCCGAACACCGGGGAGCTGTTATTT. Its protein is CSARSGTSLPNTGELLF. V and J are TRBV20-1 and TRBJ2-2, with a weak D call TRBD2 (6 bases). Looked up from germline, CDR1 is DFQATT and CDR2 is SNEGSKA (reference sequence). CDR3 size: 17 residues.

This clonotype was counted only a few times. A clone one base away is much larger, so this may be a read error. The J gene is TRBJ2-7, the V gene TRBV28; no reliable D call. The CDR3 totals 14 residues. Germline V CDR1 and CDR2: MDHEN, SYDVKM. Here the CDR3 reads CASSISTQTYEQNF. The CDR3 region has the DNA TGTGCCAGCAGTATCTCGACGCAGACCTACGAGCAGAACTTC.

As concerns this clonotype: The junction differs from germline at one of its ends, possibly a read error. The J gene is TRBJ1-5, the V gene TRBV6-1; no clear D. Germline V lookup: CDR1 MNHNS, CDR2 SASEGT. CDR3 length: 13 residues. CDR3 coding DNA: TGTGCCAACAGTGACGGGGTGGACTGGCCCCAGCATTTT. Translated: CANSDGVDWPQHF.

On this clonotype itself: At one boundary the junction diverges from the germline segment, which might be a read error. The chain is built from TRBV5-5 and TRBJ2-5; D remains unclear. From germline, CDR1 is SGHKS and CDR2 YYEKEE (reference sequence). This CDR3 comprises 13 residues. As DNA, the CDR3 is TGTCCCAGCAGCCTCAGACTCGAAGAGACCCAGTACTTC. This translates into CPSSLRLEETQYF.

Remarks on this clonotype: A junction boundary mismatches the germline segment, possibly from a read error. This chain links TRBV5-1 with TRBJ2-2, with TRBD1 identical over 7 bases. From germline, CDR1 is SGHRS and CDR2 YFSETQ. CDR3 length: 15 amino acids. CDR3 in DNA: TGCGCCAGGAGCTTTGGGACAGCCCACACCAGGGAGCTGTTTTTT. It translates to CARSFGTAHTRELFF.

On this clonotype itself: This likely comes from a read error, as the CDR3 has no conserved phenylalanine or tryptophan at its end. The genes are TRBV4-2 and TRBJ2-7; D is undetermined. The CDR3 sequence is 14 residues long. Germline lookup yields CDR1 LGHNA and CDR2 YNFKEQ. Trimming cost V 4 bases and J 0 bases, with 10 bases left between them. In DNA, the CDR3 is TGTGCCAGCAGCCTGCAGCGAAACTCCTACGAGCAGTACTCC. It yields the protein CASSLQRNSYEQYS.

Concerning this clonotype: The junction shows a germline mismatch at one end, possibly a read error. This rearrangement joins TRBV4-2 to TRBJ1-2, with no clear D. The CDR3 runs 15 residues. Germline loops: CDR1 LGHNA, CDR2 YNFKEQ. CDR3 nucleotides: TGTGCCAGCAGCCAAGACAAGGAGAGCAGCTATGGTTACACCTTC. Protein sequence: CASSQDKESSYGYTF.

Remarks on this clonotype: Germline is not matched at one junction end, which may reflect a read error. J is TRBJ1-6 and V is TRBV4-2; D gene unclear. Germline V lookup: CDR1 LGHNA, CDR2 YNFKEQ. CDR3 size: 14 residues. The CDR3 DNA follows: TGTGCTAGCACTCCCGGACGGAATAATTCACCCCTCCACTTT. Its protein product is CASTPGRNNSPLHF.

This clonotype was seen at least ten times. This CDR3 reads CASSQISGNTGELFF. CDR3 nucleotide sequence: TGTGCCAGCAGCCAAATTAGCGGGAACACCGGGGAGCTGTTTTTT. The rearrangement links TRBV14 to TRBJ2-2, with D possibly matching TRBD2 (6 bases). The germline V gene has CDR1 SGHDN and CDR2 FVKESK. V lost 2 bases, J lost 1 base, and 8 bases lay in between. This CDR3 comprises 15 residues.

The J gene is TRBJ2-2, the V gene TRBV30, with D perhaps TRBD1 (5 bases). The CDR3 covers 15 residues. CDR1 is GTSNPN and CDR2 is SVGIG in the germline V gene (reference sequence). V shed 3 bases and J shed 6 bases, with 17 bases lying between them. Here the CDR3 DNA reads TGTGCCTGGAGCGCGGCAAACTTAGGGGCCGGGGAGCTGTTTTTT. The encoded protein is CAWSAANLGAGELFF.

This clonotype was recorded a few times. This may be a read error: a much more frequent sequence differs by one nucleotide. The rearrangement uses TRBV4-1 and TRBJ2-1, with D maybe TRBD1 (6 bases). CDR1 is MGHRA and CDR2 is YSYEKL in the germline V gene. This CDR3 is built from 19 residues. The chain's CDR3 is CASSLYAGTRFSSHNEQFF. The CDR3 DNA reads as TGCGCCAGCAGCCTCTATGCCGGGACAAGGTTTAGCTCCCACAATGAGCAGTTCTTC.

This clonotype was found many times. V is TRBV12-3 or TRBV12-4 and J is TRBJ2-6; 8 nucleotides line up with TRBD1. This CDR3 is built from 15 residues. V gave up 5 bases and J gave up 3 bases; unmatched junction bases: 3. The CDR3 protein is CASSDRGGGANVLTF. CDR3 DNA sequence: TGTGCCAGCAGTGACAGGGGAGGTGGGGCCAACGTCCTGACTTTC.